These 22 T cell receptor delta chains were all obtained from the same sample, sequenced in a study of gamma-delta T cells after stem cell transplantation. TCRdb ran CATT on the RT-PCR reads. The table includes 3,000 to 4,000 delta-chain clones, 21% detected once. The sample taken for sequencing was gamma-delta T cells. Receptors originate from a human donor. It is not recorded whose cells these are; they may come from a transplant donor.

This chain links TRDV2 with TRDJ3; TRDD3 matches 8 bases. The junction had 10 bases not matched to a gene; V was cut back by 0 bases and J by 1 base. The germline V gene has CDR1 GEAIGNYY and CDR2 EKD. The CDR3 runs 20 residues. The CDR3 DNA follows: TGTGCCTGTGACACCGCACCCACTGGGGGCCCTTCCTGGGACACCCGACAGATGTTTTTC. Translating it yields CACDTAPTGGPSWDTRQMFF.

This clone was counted a few times. CDR3 residues: CALGELNLHGTGGYRMQVWDTRQMFF. In nucleotides, the CDR3 is TGTGCTCTTGGGGAACTGAACCTACATGGTACTGGGGGATACCGCATGCAAGTCTGGGACACCCGACAGATGTTTTTC. The V gene is TRDV1, the J gene TRDJ3, with 12 bases aligning to TRDD3. The germline gives CDR1 TSWWSYY, CDR2 QGS. The CDR3 is 26 amino acids. V was clipped by 0 bases and J by 3 bases; unmatched bases: 24.

This clone turned up a few times. The chain combines TRDV1 with TRDJ1, with 11 bases lining up with TRDD3. The V gene end was trimmed by 4 bases and the J gene end by 0 bases; junction bases not matched to a gene: 10. CDR3 length: 18 amino acids. Germline CDR1 and CDR2: TSWWSYY and QGS. CDR3 residues: CALGAREPGGYYTDKLIF. The CDR3 DNA follows: TGTGCTCTTGGGGCGCGCGAGCCTGGGGGATACTACACCGATAAACTCATCTTT.

Concerning this clone itself: The protein given by TCRdb reflects a much larger clone and differs at residue 6 from this DNA's translation, likely from a read error; the protein shown is the DNA's translation. This sequence joins TRDV2 and TRDJ1, with D perhaps TRDD3 (5 bases). CDR1 is GEAIGNYY and CDR2 is EKD in the germline V gene. V was shortened by 0 bases and J by 0 bases, with 13 bases between the two germline ends. CDR3 size: 16 residues. The CDR3 DNA reads TGTGCCTGTGACACCGCCGGGGAACTGTACACCGATAAACTCATCTTT. It is translated as CACDTAGELYTDKLIF.

This clone turned up a few times. TCRdb records a much larger clone's protein for this DNA, with a difference at residue 12 that likely arises from a read error; the protein given is the translation of the DNA. The V call is TRDV2, the J call TRDJ1, with D perhaps TRDD3 (5 bases). CDR1 is GEAIGNYY, CDR2 EKD, per germline. Deletions cut 3 bases from V and 1 base from J, with 23 bases between. CDR3 length equals 18 residues. CDR3 sequence reads: CACDPLSVADIPTDKLIF. Written as DNA, the CDR3 is TGTGCCTGTGACCCATTGTCGGTGGCGGATATCCCCACCGATAAACTCATCTTT.

This clone has just a few counts. The V and J genes are TRDV1 and TRDJ1, with 11 bases matching TRDD3. The length of the CDR3 is 19 residues. Germline V CDR1 and CDR2: TSWWSYY, QGS. The V gene end was trimmed by 1 base and the J gene end by 2 bases; junction bases not matched to a gene: 12. The CDR3 is CALGEHTYWGIGLTDKLIF. CDR3 nucleotides: TGTGCTCTTGGGGAACATACCTACTGGGGGATAGGATTGACCGATAAACTCATCTTT.

Only a few counts were recorded for this clone. The J gene is TRDJ1, the V gene TRDV2; the match to TRDD3 covers 10 bases. Per germline, CDR1 GEAIGNYY and CDR2 EKD. V was clipped by 3 bases and J by 0 bases; unmatched bases: 15. This CDR3 is 19 amino acids long. The chain's CDR3 is CACDPLKLRTGGYTDKLIF. The CDR3 DNA follows: TGTGCCTGTGACCCGCTGAAACTACGTACTGGGGGATACACCGATAAACTCATCTTT.

By sample fraction, this clone is medium-sized. The chain has TRDV2 and TRDJ1; 13 nucleotides line up with TRDD3. The J segment lost 1 base and the V segment lost 3 bases, leaving 10 bases of the junction unmatched. The germline gives CDR1 GEAIGNYY, CDR2 EKD. The CDR3 runs 18 residues. In DNA, the CDR3 is TGTGCCTGTGACGCCGTACTGGGGGATACGCGTGGCACCGATAAACTCATCTTT. This translates into CACDAVLGDTRGTDKLIF.

This clone is classed as medium-sized. This chain connects TRDV2 to TRDJ1, with 9 positions matching TRDD3. V lost 1 base to trimming and J lost 1 base; unmatched junction nucleotides: 12. CDR1 and CDR2 (germline): GEAIGNYY, EKD. The CDR3 length is 18 residues. The CDR3 protein is CACDTIPVGDKVTDKLIF. CDR3 bases: TGTGCCTGTGACACGATTCCCGTGGGGGATAAAGTCACCGATAAACTCATCTTT.

The chain links TRDV1 to TRDJ1; the match to TRDD3 covers 8 bases. This CDR3 spans 20 amino acids. J gave up 4 bases and V 0 bases, and 19 bases lay outside the gene matches. Germline values: CDR1 TSWWSYY, CDR2 QGS. The CDR3: CALGELSPSPVDWGCDKLIF. The CDR3, as DNA: TGTGCTCTTGGGGAACTTTCCCCTTCCCCCGTCGACTGGGGGTGCGATAAACTCATCTTT.

Judged by abundance, this clone is medium-sized. The chain couples TRDV2 to TRDJ1, with 13 bases matching TRDD3. Germline V gives CDR1 GEAIGNYY, CDR2 EKD. This CDR3 is built from 20 residues. J lost 0 bases, V lost 3 bases, and 15 bases had no gene match. CDR3 sequence (DNA): TGTGCCTGTGACTCACTCCCTACAACTGGGGGATACGCTTACACCGATAAACTCATCTTT. Translated: CACDSLPTTGGYAYTDKLIF.

About this clone itself: The likely explanation is a read error, given a far larger clone one base away. The chain employs TRDV2 and TRDJ1; 11 nucleotides agree with TRDD3. Trimming took 5 bases from V and 2 from J; bases not matched to a gene: 30. Germline V CDR1 and CDR2: GEAIGNYY, EKD. The CDR3 runs 23 residues. CDR3 sequence reads: CACGPLFSARDGGYVFLTDKLIF. The CDR3 nucleotides are TGTGCCTGTGGCCCCCTCTTTAGTGCCCGCGATGGGGGATACGTGTTTTTGACCGATAAACTCATCTTT.

This clone was found a few times. At the DNA level, this CDR3 is encoded by other sequences in the same sample as well. V usage is TRDV2 and J usage is TRDJ1; 9 nucleotides line up with TRDD3. Germline V lookup: CDR1 GEAIGNYY, CDR2 EKD. V was pared by 4 bases and J by 0 bases, with 8 bases of the junction left unmatched. The CDR3 runs 16 residues. The CDR3 spells CACDPLGDGYTDKLIF. CDR3 in DNA: TGTGCCTGTGATCCACTGGGGGACGGGTACACCGATAAACTCATCTTT.

This clone was observed a few times. The CDR3 DNA sequence: TGTGCTCTTGGGGAACCACAAACAGTGCCTTCCTACGTGCTCCTATGGGGGATACGCGGGTACACCGATAAACTCATCTTT. Translated, it gives CALGEPQTVPSYVLLWGIRGYTDKLIF. V usage is TRDV1 and J usage is TRDJ1; 11 bases agree with TRDD3. The length of the CDR3 is 27 residues. After removal of 1 base from V and 0 bases from J, the junction contained 34 bases not matched to a gene. Germline CDR1 and CDR2: TSWWSYY and QGS.

The V gene is TRDV1, the J gene TRDJ1; a possible D gene is TRDD3 (6 bases). V gave up 0 bases and J gave up 0 bases, with 26 bases separating them. The CDR3 spans 21 residues. The germline gives CDR1 TSWWSYY, CDR2 QGS. Here the CDR3 DNA reads TGTGCTCTTGGGGAACTGGAGTTCCCCCTTGCGGGGGAGTTATACACCGATAAACTCATCTTT. Its protein is CALGELEFPLAGELYTDKLIF.

By share, this clone ranks as medium-sized. This chain links TRDV2 with TRDJ1; 10 bases fit TRDD3. CDR1 and CDR2 from the germline V gene are GEAIGNYY and EKD. The CDR3 consists of 18 residues. V shed 3 bases and J 0 bases; nucleotides not matched to a gene: 12. The CDR3 coding sequence is TGTGCCTGTGACGATTTGGGGGATACTCTTGGATACACCGATAAACTCATCTTT. It is translated as CACDDLGDTLGYTDKLIF.

This chain uses TRDV2 with TRDJ1, with 11 bases lining up with TRDD3. The trim removed 0 bases at V and 5 bases at J, leaving 16 bases unmatched. Germline CDR1 and CDR2: GEAIGNYY and EKD. The CDR3 spans 19 residues. The CDR3 is CACDTVSMGDTLAPDKLIF. The CDR3 DNA sequence: TGTGCCTGTGACACCGTTAGTATGGGGGATACGCTTGCCCCAGATAAACTCATCTTT.

By its share, this clone is medium-sized. The chain employs TRDV2 and TRDJ2, with 8 bases lining up with TRDD3. V was clipped by 3 bases and J by 4 bases; unmatched bases: 6. The CDR3 has 15 residues. CDR1 GEAIGNYY and CDR2 EKD come from the germline V gene. Here the CDR3 DNA reads TGTGCCTGTGACTCGGTACTGGGGGGGACAGCACAACTCTTCTTT. Translation: CACDSVLGGTAQLFF.

This clone is judged medium-sized. The gene calls are TRDV2 and TRDJ1, with D possibly matching TRDD3 (5 bases). Trimming removed 0 bases at V and 4 bases at J, with 17 bases between. Germline values: CDR1 GEAIGNYY, CDR2 EKD. The CDR3 extends over 16 amino acids. The CDR3 DNA reads TGTGCCTGTGACACCATTCCACCCGGTACTGGCGATAAACTCATCTTT. It encodes CACDTIPPGTGDKLIF.

Turning to this clone: A far larger clone is a single base away, which makes a read error likely. V usage is TRDV2 and J usage is TRDJ1, with 10 bases lining up with TRDD3. V was clipped by 3 bases and J by 5 bases; unmatched bases: 11. From germline, CDR1 is GEAIGNYY and CDR2 EKD. The CDR3 runs 16 residues. CDR3 sequence (DNA): TGTGCCTGTGACGCGCTAGGAGGGGGATACGTTGATAAACTCATCTTT. It translates to CACDALGGGYVDKLIF.

This clone was seen a handful of times. The likely explanation is a read error, given a far larger clone one base away. This sample includes further DNA sequences coding for the same CDR3. The rearrangement joins TRDV2 to TRDJ1; 10 nucleotides align to TRDD3. The CDR3 is 16 amino acids. Germline V gene data show CDR1 as GEAIGNYY and CDR2 as EKD. Trimming at V came to 1 base and at J to 5 bases, leaving 9 bases not matched to a gene. In nucleotides, the CDR3 is TGTGCCTGTGACACGCTGGGAGGGGGATACGTTGATAAACTCATCTTT. Amino acids: CACDTLGGGYVDKLIF.

This chain links TRDV1 with TRDJ1; D not resolved. The CDR3 spans 16 residues. V lost 2 bases and J lost 4, with 17 bases in between. Germline V lookup: CDR1 TSWWSYY, CDR2 QGS. DNA of the CDR3: TGTGCTCTTGGGGAAATAGAGTCGCTCCGGGGCGATAAACTCATCTTT. This sequence encodes CALGEIESLRGDKLIF.